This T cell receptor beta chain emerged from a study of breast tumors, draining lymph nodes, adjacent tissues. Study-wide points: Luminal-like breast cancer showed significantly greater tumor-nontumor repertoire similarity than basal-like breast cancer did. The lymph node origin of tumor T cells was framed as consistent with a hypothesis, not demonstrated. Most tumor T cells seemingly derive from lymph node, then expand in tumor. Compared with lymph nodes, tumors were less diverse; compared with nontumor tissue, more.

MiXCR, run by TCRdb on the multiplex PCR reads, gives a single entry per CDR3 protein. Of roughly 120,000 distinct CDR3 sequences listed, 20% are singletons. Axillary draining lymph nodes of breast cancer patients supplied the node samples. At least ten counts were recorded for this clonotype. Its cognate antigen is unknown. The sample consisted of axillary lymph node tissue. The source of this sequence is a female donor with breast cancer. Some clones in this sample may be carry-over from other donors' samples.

The CDR3 loop is CASSRQGATNEKLFF. The CDR3 DNA is TGCGCCAGCAGCAGACAGGGGGCAACTAATGAAAAACTGTTTTTT. The chain carries TRBV4-1 and TRBJ1-4; TRBD1 agrees at 9 bases. Germline V gene sequence: CDR1 MGHRA, CDR2 YSYEKL. The CDR3 is 15 amino acids. Germline trimming cut 5 bases from V and 0 bases from J; bases unmatched to any gene: 1.